This entry features one TCR beta chain sequence. Germline CDR1 reads LGHNA; CDR2 reads YSLEER. The CDR3 length is 17 residues. This record belongs to a study of shared clonotypes between healthy human individuals. Here immunoSEQ multiplex PCR was the method, and the copy in TCRdb shows in-frame clones only, minus some. The table records some 1 million clones, about 75% of them present only once. The sequence was collected from a man between 18 and 35 years old in good health. The specimen was memory CD4+ T cells sorted from blood. As for subset: CD45RA-negative fraction. The V and J genes are TRBV4-3 and TRBJ2-5; 10 bases align to TRBD2. The J call may be wrong; the DNA end is better matched by TRBJ2-7. Here the CDR3 DNA reads TGCGCCAGCAGCCAAGAGTTACTAGCGGGGAGGGCCTACGAGCAGTACTTC. It encodes CASSQELLAGRAYEQYF.